This T cell receptor beta chain was sequenced during a study of blood T cell repertoires in COVID-19. Profiling relied on immunoSEQ multiplex PCR, and the TCRdb table lists in-frame clones only, not all of them. The sample has about 200,000 clones, 80% to 90% seen once. Trimming left V 0 bases short and J 0 bases short, with 13 bases between. This CDR3 is 17 amino acids long. Germline lookup yields CDR1 MNHNS and CDR2 SASEGT. The chain has TRBV6-1 and TRBJ2-3; tentatively, D is TRBD1 (6 bases). This TCR was sampled from a man between 60 and 70 years old with acute or convalescent COVID-19. Sequenced material: peripheral blood. The CDR3 loop reads CASSEARGTKSTDTQYF. As DNA, the CDR3 is TGTGCCAGCAGTGAAGCCCGAGGGACAAAGAGCACAGATACGCAGTATTTT.